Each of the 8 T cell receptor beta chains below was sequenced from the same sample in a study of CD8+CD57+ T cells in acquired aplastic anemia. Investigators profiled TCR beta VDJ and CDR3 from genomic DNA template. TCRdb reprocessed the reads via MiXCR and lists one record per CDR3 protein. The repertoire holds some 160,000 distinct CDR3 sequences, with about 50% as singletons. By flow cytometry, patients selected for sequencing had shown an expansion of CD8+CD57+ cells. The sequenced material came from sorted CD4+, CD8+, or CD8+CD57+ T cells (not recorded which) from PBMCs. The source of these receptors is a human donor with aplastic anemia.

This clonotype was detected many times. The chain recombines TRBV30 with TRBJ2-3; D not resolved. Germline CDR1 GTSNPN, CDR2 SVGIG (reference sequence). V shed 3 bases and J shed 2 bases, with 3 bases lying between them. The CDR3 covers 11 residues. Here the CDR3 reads CAWSDTDTQYF. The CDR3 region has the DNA TGTGCCTGGAGCGACACAGATACGCAGTATTTT.

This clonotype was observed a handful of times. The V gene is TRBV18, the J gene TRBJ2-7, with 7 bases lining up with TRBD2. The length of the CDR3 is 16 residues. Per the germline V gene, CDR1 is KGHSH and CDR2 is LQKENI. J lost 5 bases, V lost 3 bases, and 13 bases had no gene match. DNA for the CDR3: TGTGCCAGCTCACCTCTCTGGGGGGAGGGCTCGAACGAGCAGTACTTC. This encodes CASSPLWGEGSNEQYF.

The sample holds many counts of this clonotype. The CDR3 is CASSPEGSEKLFF. CDR3 in DNA: TGTGCCAGCAGTCCCGAGGGGAGTGAAAAACTGTTTTTT. This rearrangement joins TRBV27 to TRBJ1-4, with D maybe TRBD1 (5 bases). This CDR3 is 13 amino acids long. The germline V gene encodes CDR1 MNHEY and CDR2 SMNVEV (reference sequence). V lost 5 bases and J lost 7, with 11 bases in between.

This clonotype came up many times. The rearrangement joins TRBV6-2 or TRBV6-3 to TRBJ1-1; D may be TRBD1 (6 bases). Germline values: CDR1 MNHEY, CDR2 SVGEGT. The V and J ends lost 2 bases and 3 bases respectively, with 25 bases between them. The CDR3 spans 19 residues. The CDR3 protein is CASSYTRDTLPSRDTEAFF. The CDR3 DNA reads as TGTGCCAGCAGTTACACCAGGGACACCCTACCCTCGAGGGACACTGAAGCTTTCTTT.

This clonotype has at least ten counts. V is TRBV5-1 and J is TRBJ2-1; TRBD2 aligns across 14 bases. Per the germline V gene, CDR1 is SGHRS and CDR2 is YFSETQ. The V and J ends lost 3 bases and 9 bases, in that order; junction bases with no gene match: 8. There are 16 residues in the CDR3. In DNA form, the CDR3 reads TGCGCCAGCAGCTCCGGGACTAGCGGGAGAGAGCCTGAGCAGTTCTTC. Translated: CASSSGTSGREPEQFF.

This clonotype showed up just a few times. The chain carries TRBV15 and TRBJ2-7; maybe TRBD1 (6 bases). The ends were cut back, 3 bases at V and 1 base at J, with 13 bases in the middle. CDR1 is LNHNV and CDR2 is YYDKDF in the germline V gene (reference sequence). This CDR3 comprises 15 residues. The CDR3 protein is CATSSGEQGSYEQYF. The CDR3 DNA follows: TGTGCCACCAGCAGCGGAGAACAGGGTTCCTACGAGCAGTACTTC.

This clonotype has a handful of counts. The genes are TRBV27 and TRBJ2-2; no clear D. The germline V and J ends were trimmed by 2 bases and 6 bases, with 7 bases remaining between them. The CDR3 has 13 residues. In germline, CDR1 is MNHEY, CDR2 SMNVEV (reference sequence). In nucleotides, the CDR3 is TGTGCCAGCAGTTTAAGGTATCCCGGGGAGCTGTTTTTT. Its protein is CASSLRYPGELFF.

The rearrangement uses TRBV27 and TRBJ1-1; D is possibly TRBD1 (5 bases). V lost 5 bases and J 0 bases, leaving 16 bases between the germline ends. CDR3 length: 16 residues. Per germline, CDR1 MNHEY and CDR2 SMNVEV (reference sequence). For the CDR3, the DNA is TGTGCCAGCAGTCTCATATCGGGACTCTTGAACACTGAAGCTTTCTTT. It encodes CASSLISGLLNTEAFF.